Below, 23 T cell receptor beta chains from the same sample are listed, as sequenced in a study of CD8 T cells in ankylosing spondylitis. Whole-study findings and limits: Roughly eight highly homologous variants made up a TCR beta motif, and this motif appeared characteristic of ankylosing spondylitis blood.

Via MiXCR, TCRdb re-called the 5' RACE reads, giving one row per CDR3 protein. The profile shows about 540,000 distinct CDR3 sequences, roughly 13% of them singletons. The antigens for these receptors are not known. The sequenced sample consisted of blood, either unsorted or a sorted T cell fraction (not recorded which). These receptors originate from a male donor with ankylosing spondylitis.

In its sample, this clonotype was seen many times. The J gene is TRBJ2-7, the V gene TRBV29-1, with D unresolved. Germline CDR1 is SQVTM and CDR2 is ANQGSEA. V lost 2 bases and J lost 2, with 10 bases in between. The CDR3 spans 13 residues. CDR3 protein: CSVEIPPTYEQYV. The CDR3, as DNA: TGCAGCGTTGAAATTCCACCCACCTACGAGCAGTACGTC.

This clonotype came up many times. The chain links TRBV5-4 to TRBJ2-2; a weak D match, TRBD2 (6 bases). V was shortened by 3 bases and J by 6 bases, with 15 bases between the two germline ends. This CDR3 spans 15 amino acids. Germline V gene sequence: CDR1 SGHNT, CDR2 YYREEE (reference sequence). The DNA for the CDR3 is TGTGCCAGCAGCTCCGGGACTTCCTTCGCCGGGGAGCTGTTTTTT. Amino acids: CASSSGTSFAGELFF.

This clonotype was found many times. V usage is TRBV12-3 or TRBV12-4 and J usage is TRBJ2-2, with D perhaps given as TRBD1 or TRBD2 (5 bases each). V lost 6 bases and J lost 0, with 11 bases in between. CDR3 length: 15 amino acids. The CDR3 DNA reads TGTGCCAGCAGATCGGGGACCCCGAACACCGGGGAGCTGTTTTTT. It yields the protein CASRSGTPNTGELFF.

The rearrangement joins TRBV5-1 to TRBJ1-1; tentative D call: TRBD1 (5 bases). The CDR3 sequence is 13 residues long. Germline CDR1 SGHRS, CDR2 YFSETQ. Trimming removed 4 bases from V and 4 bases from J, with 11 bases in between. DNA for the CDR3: TGCGCCAGCAGCATGGGGGTGGGCACTGAAGCTTTCTTT. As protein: CASSMGVGTEAFF.

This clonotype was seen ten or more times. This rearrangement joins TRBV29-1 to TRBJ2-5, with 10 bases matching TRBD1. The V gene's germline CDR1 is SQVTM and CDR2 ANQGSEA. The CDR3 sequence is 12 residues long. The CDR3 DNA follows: TGCACAGGGACAGGGGACCAAGAGACCCAGTACTTC. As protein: CTGTGDQETQYF.

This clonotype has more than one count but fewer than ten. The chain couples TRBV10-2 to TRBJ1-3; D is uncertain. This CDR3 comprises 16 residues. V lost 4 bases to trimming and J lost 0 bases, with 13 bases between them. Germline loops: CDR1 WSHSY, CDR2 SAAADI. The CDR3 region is CASSATSASSGNTIYF. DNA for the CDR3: TGCGCCAGCAGTGCTACCAGCGCTAGCTCTGGAAACACCATATATTTT.

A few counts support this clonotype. The CDR3 reads CASSLARIAKETQYF. CDR3 nucleotide sequence: TGTGCCAGCAGCTTAGCGAGAATAGCGAAAGAGACCCAGTACTTC. V usage is TRBV7-8 and J usage is TRBJ2-5, with a possible D match to TRBD2 (5 bases). This CDR3 contains 15 residues. CDR1 and CDR2 from the germline V gene are SGHVS and FQNEAQ. V lost 0 bases and J 3 bases, leaving 11 bases between the germline ends.

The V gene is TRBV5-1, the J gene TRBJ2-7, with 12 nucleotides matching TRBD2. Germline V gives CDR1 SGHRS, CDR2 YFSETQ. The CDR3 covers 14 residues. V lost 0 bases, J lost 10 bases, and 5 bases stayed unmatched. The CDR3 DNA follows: TGCGCCAGCAGCTTGGGACTAGCGGGAGAGCAACAGTACTTC. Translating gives CASSLGLAGEQQYF.

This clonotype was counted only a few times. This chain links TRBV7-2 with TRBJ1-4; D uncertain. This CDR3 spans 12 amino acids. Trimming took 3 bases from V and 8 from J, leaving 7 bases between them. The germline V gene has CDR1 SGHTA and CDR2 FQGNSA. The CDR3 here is CASSFENEKLFF. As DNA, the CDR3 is TGTGCCAGCAGCTTTGAGAACGAAAAACTGTTTTTT.

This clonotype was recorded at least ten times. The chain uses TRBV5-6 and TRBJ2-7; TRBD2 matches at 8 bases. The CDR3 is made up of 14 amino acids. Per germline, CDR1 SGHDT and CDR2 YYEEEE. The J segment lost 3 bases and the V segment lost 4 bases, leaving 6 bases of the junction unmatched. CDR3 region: CASSPGLEIYEQYF. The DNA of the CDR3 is TGTGCCAGCAGCCCGGGACTAGAGATCTACGAGCAGTACTTC.

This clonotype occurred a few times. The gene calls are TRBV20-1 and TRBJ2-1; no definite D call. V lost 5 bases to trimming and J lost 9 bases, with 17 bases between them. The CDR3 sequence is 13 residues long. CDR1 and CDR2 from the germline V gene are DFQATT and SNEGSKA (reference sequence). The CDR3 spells CSAGAPEPPEQFF. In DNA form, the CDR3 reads TGCAGTGCTGGCGCCCCAGAGCCCCCTGAGCAGTTCTTC.

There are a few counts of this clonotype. CDR3 protein: CSAPASGSSAGELFF. In DNA, the CDR3 is TGCAGTGCTCCCGCTAGCGGGAGTTCAGCTGGGGAGCTGTTTTTT. The V and J genes are TRBV20-1 and TRBJ2-2; 10 bases are a match to TRBD2. Germline CDR1 and CDR2: DFQATT and SNEGSKA (reference sequence). The CDR3 totals 15 residues. J lost 8 bases, V lost 5 bases, and 11 bases had no gene match.

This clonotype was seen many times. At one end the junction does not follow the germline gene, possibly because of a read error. Written as DNA, the CDR3 is TGTGCCAGCAGCTTAGGGGACAGAAACTATGGCTACACCTTC. It codes for CASSLGDRNYGYTF. V and J are TRBV5-1 and TRBJ1-2; TRBD1 matches at 7 bases. This CDR3 contains 14 residues. Per the germline V gene, CDR1 is SGHRS and CDR2 is YFSETQ. The whole variable domain, remainder taken from reference TRBV5-1 and TRBJ1-2, is KAGVTQTPRYLIKTRGQQVTLSCSPISGHRSVSWYQQTPGQGLQFLFEYFSETQRNKGNFPGRFSGRQFSNSRSEMNVSTLELGDSALYLCASSLGDRNYGYTFGSGTRLTVV.

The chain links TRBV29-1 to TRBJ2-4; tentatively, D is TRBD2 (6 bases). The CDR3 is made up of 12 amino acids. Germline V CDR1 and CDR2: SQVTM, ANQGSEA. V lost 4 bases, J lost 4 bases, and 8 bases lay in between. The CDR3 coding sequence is TGCAGCGTTGGAGGAGGGAAAAACATTCAGTACTTC. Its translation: CSVGGGKNIQYF.

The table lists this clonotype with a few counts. The DNA for the CDR3 is TGCGCCAGCACCTACGGACTAGCGGGAGATCTCGGGACCCAGTACTTC. Translating it yields CASTYGLAGDLGTQYF. The V gene is TRBV5-1, the J gene TRBJ2-5; TRBD2 matches at 13 bases. Germline loops: CDR1 SGHRS, CDR2 YFSETQ. The CDR3 has 16 residues. Trimming removed 6 bases from V and 7 bases from J; junction bases left unmatched: 12.

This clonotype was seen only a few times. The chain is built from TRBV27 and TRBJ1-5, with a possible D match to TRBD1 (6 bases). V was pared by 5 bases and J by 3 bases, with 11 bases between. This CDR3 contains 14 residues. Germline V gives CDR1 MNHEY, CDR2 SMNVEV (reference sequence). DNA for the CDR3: TGTGCCAGCAGTCTACAGGGTTACAATCAGCCCCAGCATTTT. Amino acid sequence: CASSLQGYNQPQHF.

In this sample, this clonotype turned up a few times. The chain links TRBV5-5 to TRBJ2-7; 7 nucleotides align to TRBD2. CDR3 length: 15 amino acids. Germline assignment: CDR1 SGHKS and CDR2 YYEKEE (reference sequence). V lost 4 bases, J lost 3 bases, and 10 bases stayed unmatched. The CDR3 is CASSLGLADLYEQYV. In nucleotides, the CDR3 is TGTGCCAGCAGCCTGGGCCTAGCGGATCTCTACGAGCAGTACGTC.

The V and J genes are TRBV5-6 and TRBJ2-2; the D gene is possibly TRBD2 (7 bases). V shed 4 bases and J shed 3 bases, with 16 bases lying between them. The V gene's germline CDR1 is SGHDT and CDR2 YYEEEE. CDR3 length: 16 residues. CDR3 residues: CASSMGASGYTGELFF. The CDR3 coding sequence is TGTGCCAGCAGCATGGGGGCTAGCGGATACACCGGGGAGCTGTTTTTT.

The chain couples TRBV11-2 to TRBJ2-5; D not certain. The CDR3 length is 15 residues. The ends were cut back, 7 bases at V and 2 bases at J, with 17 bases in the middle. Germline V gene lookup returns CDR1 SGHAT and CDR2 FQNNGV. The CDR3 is CASKGWAALQETQYF. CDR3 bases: TGTGCCAGCAAAGGCTGGGCAGCCCTTCAAGAGACCCAGTACTTC.

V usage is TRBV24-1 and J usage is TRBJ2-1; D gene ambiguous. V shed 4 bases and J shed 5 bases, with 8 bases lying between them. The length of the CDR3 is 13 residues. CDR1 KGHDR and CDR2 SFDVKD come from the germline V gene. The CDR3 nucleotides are TGTGCCACCAGTGACCCCCCAAACAATGAGCAGTTCTTC. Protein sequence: CATSDPPNNEQFF.

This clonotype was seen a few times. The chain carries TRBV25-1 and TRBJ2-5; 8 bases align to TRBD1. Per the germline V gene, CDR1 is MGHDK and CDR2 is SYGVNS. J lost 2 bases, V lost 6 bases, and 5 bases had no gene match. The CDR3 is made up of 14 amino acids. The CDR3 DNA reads TGTGCCAGCAGCCAGACAGGGGTTCAAGAGACCCAGTACTTC. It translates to CASSQTGVQETQYF.

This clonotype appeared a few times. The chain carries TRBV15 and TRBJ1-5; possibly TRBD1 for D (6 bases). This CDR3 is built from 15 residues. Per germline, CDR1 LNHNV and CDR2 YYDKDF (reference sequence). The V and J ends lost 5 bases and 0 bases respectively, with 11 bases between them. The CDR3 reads CATSLGQYSNQPQHF. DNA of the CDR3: TGTGCCACCAGCTTAGGACAGTATAGCAATCAGCCCCAGCATTTT.

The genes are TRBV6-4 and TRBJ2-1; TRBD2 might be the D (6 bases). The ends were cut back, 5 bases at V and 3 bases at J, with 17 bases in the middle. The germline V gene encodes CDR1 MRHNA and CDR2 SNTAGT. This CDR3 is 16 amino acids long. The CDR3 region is CASSHEMTGSYNEQFF. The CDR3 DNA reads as TGTGCCAGCAGTCACGAAATGACCGGGAGCTACAATGAGCAGTTCTTC.